This T cell receptor beta chain was recovered during a study of CD8+ T cells in alopecia areata. For this clone: As yet, its antigen is unknown.

This sample's treatment: oral pan-JAK inhibitor, 5-10 mg twice daily. Study-wide results and limits: On tofacitinib, scalp clonality and expanded CD8+ clones among top 100 fell significantly.

The CDR3 consists of 13 residues. V lost 7 bases to trimming and J lost 4 bases, with 13 bases between them. Germline CDR1 reads KGHSH; CDR2 reads LQKENI. Extracted RNA was reverse transcribed into cDNA, the sequencing template. Method: immunoSEQ multiplex PCR; TCRdb's copy keeps in-frame clones and lacks some. The sample holds about 200,000 clones, 45% to 75% seen once. The material was CD4+ T cells sorted from blood, obtained at week 4, from a patient treated with tofacitinib. This TCR was recovered from a human donor with alopecia areata. The chain joins TRBV18 to TRBJ1-1, with D possibly TRBD1 on 6 matching bases. CDR3: CASYTGLGTEAFF. In DNA, the CDR3 is TGTGCCAGCTACACAGGGCTGGGCACTGAAGCTTTCTTT.